A single sample gave rise to the 13 T cell receptor beta chains below, sequenced in a study of blood T cell repertoires in COVID-19. Assay used: immunoSEQ multiplex PCR; TCRdb lists only in-frame clones, some missing. The table has 280,000 or so clones, about 87% seen once. Sequenced sample: peripheral blood. The receptor source for this set is a woman younger than 45 who had recovered from COVID-19.

The CDR3 DNA reads TGTGCCAGCAGTGACTCGGACAACAACGTCCTGACTTTC. Translating it yields CASSDSDNNVLTF. This chain links TRBV6-4 with TRBJ2-6; weak D call: TRBD1 (5 bases). The germline V gene has CDR1 MRHNA and CDR2 SNTAGT. This CDR3 is built from 13 residues. V was trimmed by 0 bases and J by 9 bases, leaving 6 bases between them.

CDR3 in amino acids: CAWMLAGGSNTGELFF. CDR3 coding DNA: TGTGCCTGGATGCTAGCGGGGGGATCGAACACCGGGGAGCTGTTTTTT. The chain couples TRBV30 to TRBJ2-2; 11 bases align to TRBD2. The CDR3 has 16 residues. V shed 4 bases, J shed 0 bases, and the junction held 4 bases outside the gene matches. Germline V gives CDR1 GTSNPN, CDR2 SVGIG (reference sequence).

The genes are TRBV28 and TRBJ1-2; 12 nucleotides agree with TRBD1. The J segment lost 3 bases and the V segment lost 7 bases, leaving 12 bases of the junction unmatched. The CDR3 runs to 17 residues. The germline gives CDR1 MDHEN, CDR2 SYDVKM. The DNA of the CDR3 is TGTGCCAGCAAACCTCACGGGACAGGGGGCGCGGACTATGGCTACACCTTC. Amino acids: CASKPHGTGGADYGYTF.

V gene TRBV28 combines with J gene TRBJ1-2, with a tentative D call TRBD1 (5 bases). Trimming removed 2 bases at V and 6 bases at J, with 13 bases between. In germline, CDR1 is MDHEN, CDR2 SYDVKM. CDR3 size: 14 residues. The CDR3 sequence is CASSLRGGENGYTF. In DNA form, the CDR3 reads TGTGCCAGCAGTTTACGGGGGGGTGAGAATGGCTACACCTTC.

The chain is built from TRBV6-5 and TRBJ1-3; D is unresolved. V was trimmed by 9 bases and J by 4 bases, leaving 10 bases between them. There are 12 residues in the CDR3. CDR1 and CDR2 (germline): MNHEY, SVGAGI. CDR3 sequence (DNA): TGTGCCAGTCAGAATATCGGAAACACCATATATTTT. Encoded protein: CASQNIGNTIYF.

The chain is built from TRBV28 and TRBJ2-6, with 11 bases lining up with TRBD1. Germline values: CDR1 MDHEN, CDR2 SYDVKM. The CDR3 is made up of 19 amino acids. The J segment lost 2 bases and the V segment lost 3 bases, leaving 9 bases of the junction unmatched. The CDR3 here is CASSFRMGQGGPGANVLTF. The CDR3 region has the DNA TGTGCCAGCAGTTTTAGAATGGGACAGGGGGGCCCTGGGGCCAACGTCCTGACTTTC.

The chain recombines TRBV2 with TRBJ2-3, with TRBD2 matching 9 bases. J was trimmed by 5 bases and V by 2 bases; bases with no gene match: 5. CDR3 length: 15 amino acids. CDR1 and CDR2 from the germline V gene are SNHLY and FYNNEI. In DNA form, the CDR3 reads TGTGCCAGCAGTGAAAGGGTAGCGGGGGAAGATACGCAGTATTTT. This sequence encodes CASSERVAGEDTQYF.

This chain links TRBV12-3 or TRBV12-4 with TRBJ1-1, with 8 nucleotides matching TRBD1. The J segment lost 3 bases and the V segment lost 6 bases, leaving 3 bases of the junction unmatched. The CDR3 totals 13 residues. CDR3 nucleotide sequence: TGTGCCAGCAGGACAGGGGCGGACACTGAAGCTTTCTTT. Protein product: CASRTGADTEAFF.

This clone was detected only once. This chain links TRBV4-3 with TRBJ2-7; 7 positions match TRBD1. The CDR3 consists of 14 residues. Germline lookup yields CDR1 LGHNA and CDR2 YSLEER. V dropped 1 base and J dropped 3; count of bases not matched to a gene: 3. In DNA, the CDR3 is TGCGCCAGCAGCCAAGGACAGGGAATCTACGAGCAGTACTTC. Residues: CASSQGQGIYEQYF.

The J gene is TRBJ1-1, the V gene TRBV5-1; no firm D call. The germline CDR1 and CDR2 sequences are SGHRS and YFSETQ. V was pared by 0 bases and J by 8 bases, with 11 bases between. The CDR3 is 13 amino acids. Here the CDR3 reads CASSLGGLGEAFF. CDR3 sequence (DNA): TGCGCCAGCAGCTTGGGAGGACTCGGAGAAGCTTTCTTT.

This chain connects TRBV19 to TRBJ2-1; 12 bases are a match to TRBD2. Germline values: CDR1 LNHDA, CDR2 SQIVND (reference sequence). With 1 base clipped from V and 8 bases from J, the junction kept 6 bases outside the gene matches. The CDR3 extends over 16 amino acids. The CDR3 loop reads CASSIVGLAGMHEQFF. CDR3 nucleotide sequence: TGTGCCAGTAGTATAGTGGGACTAGCGGGCATGCATGAGCAGTTCTTC.

The chain links TRBV4-3 to TRBJ2-2; 7 bases are shared with TRBD2. This CDR3 spans 16 amino acids. V lost 4 bases and J lost 0; bases outside the gene matches: 5. Germline V gene sequence: CDR1 LGHNA, CDR2 YSLEER. DNA of the CDR3: TGCGCCAGCAGCCTTGAAGCGGGGACGAACACCGGGGAGCTGTTTTTT. Its translation: CASSLEAGTNTGELFF.

This clone was seen only a few times. The chain carries TRBV7-2 and TRBJ2-7, with D possibly matching TRBD2 (5 bases). From germline, CDR1 is SGHTA and CDR2 FQGNSA. The CDR3 runs to 16 residues. Trimming took off 1 base at V and 2 bases at J, with 15 bases between the two ends. The CDR3 loop reads CASSLDGETGTYEQYF. The CDR3 DNA reads as TGTGCCAGCAGCTTAGATGGGGAGACGGGCACCTACGAGCAGTACTTC.